These 14 T cell receptor beta chains came from one sample sequenced in a study of tumor-infiltrating lymphocytes in primary liver carcinoma. A constant-region primer served to make TCR beta cDNA from about 490 ng total RNA. Three nested multiplex PCR rounds, a slightly modified ARM-PCR method, built the TCR beta libraries. Rounds one and two of PCR, each of 10 cycles, were primed with TRBV1-TRBV30 forward primers and a C-beta reverse primer. TCRdb recomputed calls from the multiplex PCR reads with MiXCR, one row per CDR3 protein. The sample carries 20,000 to 25,000 distinct CDR3 sequences, 75% to 80% recorded once. Total RNA and DNA came together from 20-30 mg of bulk tissue without cell sorting. The sample was liver tumor tissue from sampling region 5. Subset described: tumor region T5, tumor centre. The origin of the receptors is a woman aged 30 to 39 with primary liver carcinoma and hepatitis B virus infection.

Concerning this clonotype: The junction and the germline gene differ at one end; a read error may be behind it. V gene TRBV11-2 combines with J gene TRBJ2-2; D is unresolved. Germline assignment: CDR1 SGHAT and CDR2 FQNNGV. The CDR3 length is 12 residues. The CDR3 reads CTRSVEYGELFF. The CDR3 DNA follows: TGTACCAGGAGCGTGGAGTACGGGGAGCTGTTTTTT.

The rearrangement uses TRBV5-4 and TRBJ1-6, with D possibly TRBD1 on 6 matching bases. The germline V gene encodes CDR1 SGHNT and CDR2 YYREEE (reference sequence). The V end was cut by 4 bases, the J end by 14 bases, with 22 bases between. CDR3 length: 15 amino acids. CDR3 nucleotides: TGTGCCAGCAGCCCAAGGGCGGGGGACAATCCATCCCTCCACTTT. Encoded protein: CASSPRAGDNPSLHF.

The CDR3 reads CASSYSAPRGYDYTF. The DNA of the CDR3 is TGTGCCAGCAGTTACTCGGCCCCGCGGGGTTACGACTACACCTTC. V and J are TRBV6-5 and TRBJ1-2; D remains ambiguous. The germline V gene has CDR1 MNHEY and CDR2 SVGAGI. This CDR3 is built from 15 residues. Trimming left V 0 bases short and J 10 bases short, with 18 bases between.

This clonotype has just a few counts. Compared with germline, one end of the junction differs, possibly owing to a read error. V gene TRBV12-3 or TRBV12-4 combines with J gene TRBJ2-5, with a weak D call TRBD2 (6 bases). The CDR3 loop spans 15 amino acids. This CDR3 is CASSTYPGSEETPYF. The CDR3 DNA sequence: TGTGCAAGCAGCACCTACCCCGGGAGCGAAGAGACCCCATACTTC.

As regards this clonotype: A much larger clone differs from this one at a single base, so this may be a read error. The J gene is TRBJ1-2, the V gene TRBV20-1; 11 nucleotides align to TRBD1. V shed 5 bases, J shed 10 bases, and the junction held 9 bases outside the gene matches. Germline V gene lookup returns CDR1 DFQATT and CDR2 SNEGSKA (reference sequence). The CDR3 is made up of 13 amino acids. CDR3 region: CSASPGTGGDYTF. Here the CDR3 DNA reads TGCAGTGCTTCTCCCGGGACAGGGGGTGACTACACCTTC.

As to this clonotype: The CDR3 does not close with the conserved phenylalanine or tryptophan, likely indicating a read error. The CDR3 loop is CASSQITGFKTYEQYS. CDR3 sequence (DNA): TGTGCCAGCAGCCAAATCACGGGATTTAAAACCTACGAGCAGTACTCC. V is TRBV7-9 and J is TRBJ2-7, with D tentatively TRBD2 (5 bases). The V end was cut by 5 bases, the J end by 2 bases, with 19 bases between. Germline V lookup: CDR1 SEHNR, CDR2 FQNEAQ (reference sequence). This CDR3 is built from 16 residues.

The CDR3 loop is CATSDVNGNEQFF. In DNA, the CDR3 is TGTGCCACCAGTGACGTTAATGGCAATGAGCAGTTCTTC. The chain combines TRBV24-1 with TRBJ2-1, with no clear D. The ends were cut back, 4 bases at V and 6 bases at J, with 9 bases in the middle. Germline CDR1 KGHDR, CDR2 SFDVKD. CDR3 size: 13 residues.

The chain recombines TRBV11-1 with TRBJ2-2, with TRBD2 identical over 7 bases. CDR3 length equals 16 residues. From germline, CDR1 is SGHAT and CDR2 FQDESV (reference sequence). The junction had 13 bases not matched to a gene; V was cut back by 5 bases and J by 7 bases. CDR3 in DNA: TGTGCCAGCAGCGGAGTTATGGCGGGAGTGTTCGGGGAGCTGTTTTTT. Translating it yields CASSGVMAGVFGELFF.

Points on this clonotype: No conserved phenylalanine or tryptophan ends this CDR3, so it is likely a read error. The J gene is TRBJ1-6, the V gene TRBV11-3; D ambiguous. The CDR3 contains 15 residues. Germline lookup yields CDR1 SGHNT and CDR2 YENEEA. CDR3 sequence reads: CTNSFKWSYNSPLHY. The CDR3 DNA is TGTACCAACAGCTTTAAGTGGAGCTATAATTCACCCCTCCACTAT.

Of note for this clonotype: A read error may produce the germline difference seen at one junction end. This chain uses TRBV6-2 or TRBV6-3 with TRBJ2-1; D might be TRBD1 (6 bases). Germline assignment: CDR1 MNHEY and CDR2 SVGEGT. CDR3 length: 12 amino acids. The CDR3 DNA follows: TGCGCCAGCAAAGGCAGGGGCAATGAGCGGTTCTTC. It yields the protein CASKGRGNERFF.

By frequency in the sample, this clonotype is medium-sized. The chain recombines TRBV6-5 with TRBJ2-1; TRBD2 agrees at 7 bases. The CDR3 has 15 residues. Germline V gene lookup returns CDR1 MNHEY and CDR2 SVGAGI. After removal of 4 bases from V and 6 bases from J, the junction contained 9 bases not matched to a gene. CDR3 in amino acids: CASSFSEGGFNEQFF. CDR3 bases: TGTGCCAGCAGTTTCTCCGAGGGAGGGTTCAATGAGCAGTTCTTC.

A remark on this clonotype: A junction end diverges from the germline sequence, so it may reflect a read error. V gene TRBV4-3 combines with J gene TRBJ2-7; 7 nucleotides agree with TRBD2. CDR3 length equals 18 residues. Germline CDR1 reads LGHNA; CDR2 reads YSLEER. Written as DNA, the CDR3 is TGTGCCAGCAGCCAATCTGTGACGGGGGGTCTCATTAGCTACGAGAAGTACTTC. Translated: CASSQSVTGGLISYEKYF.

The V gene is TRBV4-1, the J gene TRBJ1-6; D ambiguous. Between the trimmed V and J ends, which lost 1 base and 14 bases, there was a span of 18 bases. Germline V gives CDR1 MGHRA, CDR2 YSYEKL. This CDR3 has 15 residues. CDR3 residues: CASSQASTDNPTLHF. CDR3 coding DNA: TGCGCCAGCAGCCAAGCAAGCACGGATAATCCAACCCTCCACTTT.

To note about this clonotype: This CDR3 fails to terminate in the conserved phenylalanine or tryptophan, so it likely reflects a read error. Because the CDR3's place on the DNA is in doubt, the DNA is left out and the CDR3 is given as listed by TCRdb. This sequence joins TRBV29-1 and TRBJ1-1; the table's D call, TRBD1, has no DNA check behind it. The CDR3 comprises 13 residues, both ends counted. CDR1 is SQVTM, CDR2 ANQGSEA, per germline. CDR3 protein: CSADRERDTEAFL.